This T cell receptor beta chain was captured by sequencing in a study of T cells in Graves' hyperthyroidism and ophthalmopathy. Overall study findings and caveats: Using 13 V-J features, a model discriminated ophthalmopathy from stable hyperthyroidism. The model foresaw ophthalmopathy a median 6.5 months prior to onset.

To note about this clonotype: Its antigen is still unknown.

This CDR3 has 14 amino acids. The germline V gene has CDR1 LNHNV and CDR2 YYDKDF (reference sequence). V lost 0 bases, J lost 5 bases, and 10 bases lay in between. RNA transcripts provided the source from which TCR beta CDR3 regions were amplified. Primed by the HTBI set, a first-round RT-PCR was run on the TCR CDR3. TCRdb processed the multiplex PCR reads anew with MiXCR; each CDR3 protein has one entry. This sample yields around 340,000 distinct CDR3 sequences, of which roughly 15% are seen a single time; roughly a third belongs to the top ten. Uncontrolled infection, other autoimmune disease, pregnancy or lactation excluded patients. Thyroid ultrasound and orbital computed tomography, with clinical symptoms and serum thyroxine and TRAb, informed diagnoses.

The TCR comes from a man in his thirties or forties with Graves' hyperthyroidism. The chain joins TRBV15 to TRBJ1-1; D is possibly TRBD1 (5 bases). The specimen was blood. CDR3 sequence (DNA): TGTGCCACCAGCAGAGAGGAGGGACGGACTGAAGCTTTCTTT. The encoded protein is CATSREEGRTEAFF.